The source of this TCR beta chain is a study of CD8+CD57+ T cells in acquired aplastic anemia. At the level of the study: On average, sorted CD4+ and CD8+ cells gave 2.5 to 4 ug of DNA. Study results and caveats: Patients and healthy controls showed no significant CD8+ Simpson's diversity difference. Patients and controls had in common twenty-nine CD8+ CDR3 sequences.

From germline, CDR1 is SGHRS and CDR2 YFSETQ. The V gene lost 0 bases and the J gene lost 5 bases, with 17 bases spanning the gap. The CDR3 totals 16 residues. For CDR3 and TCR beta VDJ profiling, genomic DNA was the template used. TCRdb re-called the reads with MiXCR, one entry per CDR3 protein. The sample includes fewer than 85,000 distinct CDR3 sequences, 60% to 75% of them seen just once. Previously, flow cytometry had revealed CD8+CD57+ cell expansion in the patients chosen for sequencing. Each patient carried a diagnosis of severe acquired aplastic anemia. A note on this clonotype: Antigen unknown.

Sequenced: sorted CD4+, CD8+, or CD8+CD57+ T cells (not recorded which) from PBMCs. This chain connects TRBV5-1 to TRBJ2-5, with a possible D match to TRBD1 (6 bases). The origin of this receptor is a human donor with aplastic anemia. CDR3 in DNA: TGCGCCAGCAGCTTGGCCCCAGCAGGGGCAGGGGAGACCCAGTACTTC. Amino acids: CASSLAPAGAGETQYF.